The sample holds many counts of the clone carrying this TCR beta chain. RNA transcripts were the template, and TCR beta CDR3 regions were amplified from them. After a first-round RT-PCR with HTBI primers, a second-round multiplex PCR was run. TCRdb re-derived calls from the multiplex PCR reads in MiXCR, one entry per CDR3 protein. The table records approximately 700,000 distinct CDR3 sequences, about two fifths of them present only once. For donors with ophthalmopathy, the disease showed moderate-to-severe activity, reached CAS ≥3 and NOSPECS ≥4, and had lasted under 3 months. Reliance was placed on clinical symptoms, serum thyroxine, TRAb, thyroid ultrasound and orbital computed tomography for diagnosis. This entry comes from a study of Graves' ophthalmopathy and Graves' hyperthyroidism. Germline CDR1 and CDR2: SGHRS and YFSETQ. CDR3 length equals 13 residues. The ends were cut back, 4 bases at V and 6 bases at J, with 13 bases in the middle.

The V gene is TRBV5-1, the J gene TRBJ1-1; D is undetermined. The sample comprised peripheral blood. This receptor was obtained from an adult man with Graves' ophthalmopathy. The chain's CDR3 is CASSTAGAPEAFF. In nucleotides, the CDR3 is TGCGCCAGCAGCACAGCGGGTGCCCCTGAAGCTTTCTTT.